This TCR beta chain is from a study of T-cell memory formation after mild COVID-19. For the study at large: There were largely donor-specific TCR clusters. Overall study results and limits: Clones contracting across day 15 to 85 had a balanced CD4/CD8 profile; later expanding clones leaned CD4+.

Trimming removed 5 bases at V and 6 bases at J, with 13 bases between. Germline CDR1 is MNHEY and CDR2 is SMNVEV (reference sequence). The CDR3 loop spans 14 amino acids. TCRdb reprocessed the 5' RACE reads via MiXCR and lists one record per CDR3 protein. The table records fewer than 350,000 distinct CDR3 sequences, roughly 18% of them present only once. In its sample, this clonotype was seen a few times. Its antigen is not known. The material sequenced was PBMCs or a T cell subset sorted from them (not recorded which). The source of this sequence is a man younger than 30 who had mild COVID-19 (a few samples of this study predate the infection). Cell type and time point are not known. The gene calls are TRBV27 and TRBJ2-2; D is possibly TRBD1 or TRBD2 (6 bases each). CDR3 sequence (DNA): TGTGCCAGCAGTACTTGGGGGGCGGCCGGGGAGCTGTTTTTT. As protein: CASSTWGAAGELFF.